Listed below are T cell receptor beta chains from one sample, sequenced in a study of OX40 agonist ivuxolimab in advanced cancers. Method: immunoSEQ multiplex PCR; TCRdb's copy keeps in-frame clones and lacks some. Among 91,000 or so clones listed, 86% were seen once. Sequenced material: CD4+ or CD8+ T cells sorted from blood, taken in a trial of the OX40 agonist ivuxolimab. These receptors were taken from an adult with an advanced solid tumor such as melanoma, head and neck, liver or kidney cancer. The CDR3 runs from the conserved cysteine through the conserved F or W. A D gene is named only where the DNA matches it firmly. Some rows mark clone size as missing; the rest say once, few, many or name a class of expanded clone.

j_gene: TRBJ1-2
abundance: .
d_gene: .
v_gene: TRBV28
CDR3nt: TGTGCCAGCAGTTTAAGTAGGGGAGGGACTGGCTACACCTTC
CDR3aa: CASSLSRGGTGYTF

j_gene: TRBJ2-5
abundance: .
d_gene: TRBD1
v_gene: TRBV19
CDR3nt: TGTGCCAGTAGCGTGGACAGGGCGGCCCAAGAGACCCAGTACTTC
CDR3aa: CASSVDRAAQETQYF

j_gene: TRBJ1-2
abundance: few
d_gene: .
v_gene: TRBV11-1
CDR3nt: TGTGCCAGCAGCCCCGGCGCCATACGGGGCTATGGCTACACCTTC
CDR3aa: CASSPGAIRGYGYTF

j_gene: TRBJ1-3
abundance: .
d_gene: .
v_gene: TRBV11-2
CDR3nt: TGTGCCAGCAGAAAGACAGGAACTGGAAACACCATATATTTT
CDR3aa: CASRKTGTGNTIYF

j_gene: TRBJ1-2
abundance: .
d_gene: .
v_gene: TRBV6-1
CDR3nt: TGTGCCAGCAGTGAAAGCAGGGGCCCTTACTATGGCTACACCTTC
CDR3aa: CASSESRGPYYGYTF

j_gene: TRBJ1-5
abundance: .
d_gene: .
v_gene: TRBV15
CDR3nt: TGTGCCACCAGCAGAGGAGGAGGCCAGCCCCAGCATTTT
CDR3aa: CATSRGGGQPQHF

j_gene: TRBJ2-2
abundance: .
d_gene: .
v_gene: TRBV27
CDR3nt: TGTGCCAGCAGTTTGGGGCTAACGAACACCGGGGAGCTGTTTTTT
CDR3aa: CASSLGLTNTGELFF

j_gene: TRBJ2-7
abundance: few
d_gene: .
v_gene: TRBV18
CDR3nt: TGTGCCAGCTCACCACCGGCCACCTACGAGCAGTACTTC
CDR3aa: CASSPPATYEQYF

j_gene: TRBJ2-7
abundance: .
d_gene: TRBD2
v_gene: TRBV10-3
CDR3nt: TGTGCCATCAGTGCCGGGACTAGCGGCTACGAGCAGTACTTC
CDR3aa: CAISAGTSGYEQYF

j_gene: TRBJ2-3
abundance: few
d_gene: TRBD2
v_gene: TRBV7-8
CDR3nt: TGTGCCAGCAGCCCCCCGGGGGGTGGATCGATTCCCACAGATACGCAGTATTTT
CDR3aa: CASSPPGGGSIPTDTQYF

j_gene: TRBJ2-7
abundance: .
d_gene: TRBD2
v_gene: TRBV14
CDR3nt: TGTGCCAGCAGCCAAGATTTGGGGGGGGTGTACGAGCAGTACTTC
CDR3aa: CASSQDLGGVYEQYF

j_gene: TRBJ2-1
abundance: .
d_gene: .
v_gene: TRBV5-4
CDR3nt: TGTGCCAGCAGCTTGGGGCCTAGAAATGAGCAGTTCTTC
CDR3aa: CASSLGPRNEQFF

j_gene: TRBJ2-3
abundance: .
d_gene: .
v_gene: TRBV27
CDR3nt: TGTGCCAGCAGTAGGAACAGGGCCTCGGATACGCAGTATTTT
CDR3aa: CASSRNRASDTQYF

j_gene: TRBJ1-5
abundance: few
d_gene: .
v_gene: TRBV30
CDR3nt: TGTGCCTGGAGTCTGCAGGGGACTCAGCCCCAGCATTTT
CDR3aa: CAWSLQGTQPQHF

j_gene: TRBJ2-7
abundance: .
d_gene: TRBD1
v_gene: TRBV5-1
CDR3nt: TGCGCCAGCAGCCCGGGACAGGAAACCGAAGGGCAGTACTTC
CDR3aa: CASSPGQETEGQYF

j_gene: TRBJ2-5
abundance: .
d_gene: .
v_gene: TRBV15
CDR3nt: TGTGCCACCAGCAGAGGGGGGACGGGGGTGACCCAGTACTTC
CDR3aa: CATSRGGTGVTQYF

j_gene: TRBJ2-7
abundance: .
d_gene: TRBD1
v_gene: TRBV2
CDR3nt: TGTGCCAGCAGGTGGGACAGCTACGAGCAGTACTTC
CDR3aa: CASRWDSYEQYF

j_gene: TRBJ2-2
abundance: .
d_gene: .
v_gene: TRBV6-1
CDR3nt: TGTGCCAGCAGTGCAAGACAGAGGCAAGGCGGGGAGCTGTTTTTT
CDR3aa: CASSARQRQGGELFF

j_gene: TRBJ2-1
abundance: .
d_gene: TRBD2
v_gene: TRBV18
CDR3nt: TGTGCCAGCTCGCGGACTAGCGGGAGTGTAGATGAGCAGTTCTTC
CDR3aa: CASSRTSGSVDEQFF

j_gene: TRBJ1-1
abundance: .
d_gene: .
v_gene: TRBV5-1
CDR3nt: TGCGCCAGCAGCATTGCAGGTAACACTGAAGCTTTCTTT
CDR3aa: CASSIAGNTEAFF

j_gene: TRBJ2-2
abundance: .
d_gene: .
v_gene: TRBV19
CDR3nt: TGTGCCACCCTCGGACGACAAAACACCGGGGAGCTGTTTTTT
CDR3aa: CATLGRQNTGELFF

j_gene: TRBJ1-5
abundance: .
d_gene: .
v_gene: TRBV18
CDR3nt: TGTGCCAGCCCACCGACGTTCTCGGATGATCAGCCCCAGCATTTT
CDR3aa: CASPPTFSDDQPQHF

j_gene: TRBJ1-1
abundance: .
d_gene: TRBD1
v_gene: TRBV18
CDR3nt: TGTGCCAGCTCTCCCACTGGGACAGGGGAAACTGAAGCTTTCTTT
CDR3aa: CASSPTGTGETEAFF

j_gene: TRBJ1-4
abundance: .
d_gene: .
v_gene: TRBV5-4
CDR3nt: TGTGCCAGCAGCTTGGCCGGGACGCCTAATGAAAAACTGTTTTTT
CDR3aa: CASSLAGTPNEKLFF

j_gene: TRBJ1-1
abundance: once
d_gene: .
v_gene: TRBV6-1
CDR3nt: TGTGCCACCTACGTACAGCGGACTGAAGCTTTCTTT
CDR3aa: CATYVQRTEAFF

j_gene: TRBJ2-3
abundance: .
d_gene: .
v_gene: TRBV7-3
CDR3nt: TGTGCCAGCAGCCCCGGTGCAATCGATACGCAGTATTTT
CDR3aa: CASSPGAIDTQYF

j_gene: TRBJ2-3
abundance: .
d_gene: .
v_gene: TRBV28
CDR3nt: TGTGCCAGCAGTCGTATCTTGCCGCCTGGGCAGTATTTT
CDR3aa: CASSRILPPGQYF

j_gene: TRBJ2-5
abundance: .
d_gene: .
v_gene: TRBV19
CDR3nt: TGTGCCAGTAGTGGGGGGCCAGAGACCCAGTACTTC
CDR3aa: CASSGGPETQYF

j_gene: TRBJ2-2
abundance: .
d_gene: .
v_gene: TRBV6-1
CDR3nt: TGTGCCAGCAGTGAAATTGACACCGGGGAGCTGTTTTTT
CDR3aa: CASSEIDTGELFF

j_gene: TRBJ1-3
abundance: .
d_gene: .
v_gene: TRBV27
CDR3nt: TGTGCCAGCAGCCCGAACGGGGCGGGGGGAAACACCATATATTTT
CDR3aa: CASSPNGAGGNTIYF

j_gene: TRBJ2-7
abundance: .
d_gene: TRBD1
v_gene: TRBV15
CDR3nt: TGTGCCACCAGCAGAGACCGGGACAGGGGGCGTGAGCAGTACTTC
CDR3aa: CATSRDRDRGREQYF

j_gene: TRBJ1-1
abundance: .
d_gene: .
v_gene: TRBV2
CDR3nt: TGTGCCAGCAGTCTGGACGAAGACAGGTTGGGAACTGAAGCTTTCTTT
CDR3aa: CASSLDEDRLGTEAFF

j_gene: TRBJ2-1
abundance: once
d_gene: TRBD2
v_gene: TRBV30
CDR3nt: TGTGCCTGGAGCGCTCTAGCGGGACTCTCCTACAATGAGCAGTTCTTC
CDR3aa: CAWSALAGLSYNEQFF

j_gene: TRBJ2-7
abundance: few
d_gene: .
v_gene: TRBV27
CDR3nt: TGTGCCAGCAGTTTCAACGATTTACGGGGCCTGGGTGAGCAGTACTTC
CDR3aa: CASSFNDLRGLGEQYF

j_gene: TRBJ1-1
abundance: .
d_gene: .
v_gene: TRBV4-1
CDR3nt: TGCGCCAGCAGCCAAGGGCGGATGGCTGAAGCTTTCTTT
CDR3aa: CASSQGRMAEAFF

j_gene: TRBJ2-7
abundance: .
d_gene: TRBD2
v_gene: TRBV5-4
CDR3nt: TGTGCCAGCAGCGATAGGACTAGCGGGGCCTACGAGCAGTACTTC
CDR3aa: CASSDRTSGAYEQYF

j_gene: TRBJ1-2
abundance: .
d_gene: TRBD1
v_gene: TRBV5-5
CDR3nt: TGTGCCAGCAGCTTATTTCCGGGACAGGTCATCTATGGCTACACCTTC
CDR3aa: CASSLFPGQVIYGYTF

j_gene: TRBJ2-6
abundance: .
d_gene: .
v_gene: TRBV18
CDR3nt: TGTGCCAGCTCACCCACAGGCCCGGGGACCTCTGGGGCCAACGTCCTGACTTTC
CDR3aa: CASSPTGPGTSGANVLTF

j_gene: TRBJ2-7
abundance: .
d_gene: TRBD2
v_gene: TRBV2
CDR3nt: TGTGCCAGCAGTGCGGTCGGGGGGAAGTCCTACGAGCAGTACTTC
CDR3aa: CASSAVGGKSYEQYF

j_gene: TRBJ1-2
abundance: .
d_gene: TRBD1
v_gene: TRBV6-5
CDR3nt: TGTGCCAGCAGGGACAGGACGGGCTATGGCTACACCTTC
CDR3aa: CASRDRTGYGYTF

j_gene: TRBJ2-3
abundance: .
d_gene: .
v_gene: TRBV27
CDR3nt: TGTGCCAGCAGTGGTACTGGGGGTCTCACAGATACGCAGTATTTT
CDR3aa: CASSGTGGLTDTQYF

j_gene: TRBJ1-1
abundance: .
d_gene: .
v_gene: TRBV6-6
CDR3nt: TGTGCCAGCAGTATGCGGGCCCCCCAGGAGACTGAAGCTTTCTTT
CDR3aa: CASSMRAPQETEAFF

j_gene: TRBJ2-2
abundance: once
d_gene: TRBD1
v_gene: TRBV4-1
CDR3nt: TGCGCCAGCAGGGGTCAGGGGGTGGGCACCGGGGAGCTGTTTTTT
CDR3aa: CASRGQGVGTGELFF

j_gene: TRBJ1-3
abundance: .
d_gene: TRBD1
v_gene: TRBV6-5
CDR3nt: TGTGCCAGCAGGGGACAGGGGGCCATTGGAAACACCATATATTTT
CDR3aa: CASRGQGAIGNTIYF

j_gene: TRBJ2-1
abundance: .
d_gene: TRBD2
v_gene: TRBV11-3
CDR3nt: TGTGCCAGCAGCTTAGCCCCGCTAGCGGGAGGGGCATATGAGCAGTTCTTC
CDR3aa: CASSLAPLAGGAYEQFF

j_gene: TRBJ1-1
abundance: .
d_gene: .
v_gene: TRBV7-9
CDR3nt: TGTGCCAGCACCAATGGGGGGGAAACTGAAGCTTTCTTT
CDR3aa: CASTNGGETEAFF

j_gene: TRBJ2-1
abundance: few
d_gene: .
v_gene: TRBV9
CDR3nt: TGTGCCAGCGCTACTCATGGAGGGGGCAATGAGCAGTTCTTC
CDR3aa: CASATHGGGNEQFF

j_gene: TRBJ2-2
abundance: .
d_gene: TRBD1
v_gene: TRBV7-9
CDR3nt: TGTGCCAGCAGCGCCCAGCCCGGGACAGGGATTGGCACCGGGGAGCTGTTTTTT
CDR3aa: CASSAQPGTGIGTGELFF

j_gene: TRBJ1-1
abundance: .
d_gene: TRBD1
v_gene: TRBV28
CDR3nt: TGTGCCAGCAGTTTCCCCGGGACAGTGAACACTGAAGCTTTCTTT
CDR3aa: CASSFPGTVNTEAFF

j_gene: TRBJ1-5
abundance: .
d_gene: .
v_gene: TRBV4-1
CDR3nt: TGCGCCAGCAGCCAAGATGGGGGATTGGGCAATCAGCCCCAGCATTTT
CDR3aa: CASSQDGGLGNQPQHF